This record covers a single T cell receptor beta chain. In assigning cohorts, the study relied on participant-reported clinical history. The CDR3 spans 13 residues. V lost 7 bases and J 4 bases, leaving 13 bases between the germline ends. Germline V gene data show CDR1 as SNHLY and CDR2 as FYNNEI. Sequencing was performed with immunoSEQ multiplex PCR; in TCRdb, only in-frame clones are kept and a portion is missing. The sample lists roughly 250,000 clones, just over 90% occurring once. This sample was taken from a study of blood T cell repertoires in COVID-19. Study background: Donors in the United States, Italy and Spain gave samples during acute or convalescent COVID-19. PBMCs, B-cell-depleted T cells, or T cells were the source of the cDNA or gDNA that made up the material.

The source of this sequence is a woman aged 40 to 49 with acute COVID-19. Specimen: PBMCs or T cells enriched from blood (not recorded which). The V and J genes are TRBV2 and TRBJ1-1; no reliable D call. The CDR3 reads CASKGTGITEAFF. CDR3 sequence (DNA): TGTGCCAGCAAGGGTACGGGGATCACTGAAGCTTTCTTT. The complete variable domain, with remaining parts taken from reference TRBV2 and TRBJ1-1, reads EPEVTQTPSHQVTQMGQEVILRCVPISNHLYFYWYRQILGQKVEFLVSFYNNEISEKSEIFDDQFSVERPDGSNFTLKIRSTKLEDSAMYFCASKGTGITEAFFGQGTRLTVV.